Listed below are T cell receptor beta chains from one sample, sequenced in a study of blood T cell repertoires in COVID-19. Data came from immunoSEQ multiplex PCR; TCRdb stores just in-frame clones and leaves some out. Among approximately 300,000 clones, roughly 90% were seen once, and the ten largest hold 4.5% to 5.5%. Input material: PBMCs or T cells enriched from blood (not recorded which). The receptors shown here come from a man in his fifties or sixties who had recovered from COVID-19. Each CDR3 is given with its conserved first and last residue. D genes are given only for firm matches. A clone size is listed for some rows: how often the clone was seen (once, few, many), or a class if it is expanded.

j_gene: TRBJ2-5
d_gene: TRBD2
abundance: .
v_gene: TRBV3-1/TRBV3-2
CDR3aa: CASSQATSGRVRGTQYF
CDR3nt: TGTGCCAGCAGCCAGGCGACTAGCGGGAGGGTCCGGGGGACCCAGTACTTC

j_gene: TRBJ2-7
d_gene: TRBD1
abundance: .
v_gene: TRBV11-2
CDR3aa: CASSLGTDYEQYF
CDR3nt: TGTGCCAGCAGCCTAGGGACAGACTACGAGCAGTACTTC

j_gene: TRBJ1-6
d_gene: TRBD1
abundance: .
v_gene: TRBV5-1
CDR3aa: CASKKQGVGNSPLHF
CDR3nt: TGCGCCAGCAAAAAACAGGGGGTTGGCAATTCACCCCTCCACTTT

j_gene: TRBJ2-2
d_gene: .
abundance: few
v_gene: TRBV7-8
CDR3aa: CASSLRDGTIHTGELFF
CDR3nt: TGTGCCAGCAGCTTAAGGGACGGGACAATTCACACCGGGGAGCTGTTTTTT

j_gene: TRBJ1-3
d_gene: TRBD1
abundance: .
v_gene: TRBV28
CDR3aa: CASSPGTASGNTIYF
CDR3nt: TGTGCCAGCAGTCCCGGGACAGCCTCTGGAAACACCATATATTTT

j_gene: TRBJ1-1
d_gene: TRBD1
abundance: .
v_gene: TRBV9
CDR3aa: CASSVRQGGEAFF
CDR3nt: TGTGCCAGCAGCGTCCGACAGGGTGGTGAAGCTTTCTTT

j_gene: TRBJ2-7
d_gene: TRBD2
abundance: .
v_gene: TRBV7-3
CDR3aa: CASSLVSFLLAGPSYEQYF
CDR3nt: TGTGCCAGCAGCTTAGTGTCCTTCCTCCTAGCGGGTCCCTCCTACGAGCAGTACTTC

j_gene: TRBJ1-2
d_gene: .
abundance: .
v_gene: TRBV28
CDR3aa: CASSFGGTALYGYTF
CDR3nt: TGTGCCAGCAGTTTTGGGGGGACCGCTCTCTATGGCTACACCTTC

j_gene: TRBJ2-3
d_gene: .
abundance: .
v_gene: TRBV3-1/TRBV3-2
CDR3aa: CASSQLEASDTQYF
CDR3nt: TGTGCCAGCAGCCAGCTGGAGGCTTCAGATACGCAGTATTTT

j_gene: TRBJ1-4
d_gene: .
abundance: .
v_gene: TRBV7-2
CDR3aa: CASSPRIVSANEKLFF
CDR3nt: TGTGCCAGCAGTCCGAGGATTGTCTCAGCTAATGAAAAACTGTTTTTT

j_gene: TRBJ1-1
d_gene: TRBD1
abundance: .
v_gene: TRBV11-3
CDR3aa: CASSLVTGTEAFF
CDR3nt: TGTGCCAGCAGCTTAGTGACAGGGACTGAAGCTTTCTTT

j_gene: TRBJ1-1
d_gene: .
abundance: once
v_gene: TRBV29-1
CDR3aa: CSVRVYNTEAFF
CDR3nt: TGCAGCGTCAGGGTATACAACACTGAAGCTTTCTTT

j_gene: TRBJ2-1
d_gene: TRBD2
abundance: .
v_gene: TRBV7-9
CDR3aa: CASSPTSGRLNEQFF
CDR3nt: TGTGCCAGCAGCCCCACTAGCGGCCGATTGAATGAGCAGTTCTTC

j_gene: TRBJ2-5
d_gene: TRBD1
abundance: .
v_gene: TRBV10-1
CDR3aa: CASGNKQGSGETQYF
CDR3nt: TGCGCCAGCGGTAACAAACAGGGGTCCGGGGAGACCCAGTACTTC

j_gene: TRBJ2-2
d_gene: .
abundance: .
v_gene: TRBV5-1
CDR3aa: CASSRRTGTNTGELFF
CDR3nt: TGCGCCAGCAGCCGAAGGACGGGAACGAACACCGGGGAGCTGTTTTTT

j_gene: TRBJ1-1
d_gene: .
abundance: .
v_gene: TRBV18
CDR3aa: CASSPTPGQNTEAFF
CDR3nt: TGTGCCAGCTCACCCACTCCGGGACAGAACACTGAAGCTTTCTTT

j_gene: TRBJ1-4
d_gene: .
abundance: .
v_gene: TRBV21-1
CDR3aa: CASSTPGQIFLATNEKLFF
CDR3nt: TGTGCCAGCAGCACCCCGGGACAGATCTTCTTAGCAACTAATGAAAAACTGTTTTTT

j_gene: TRBJ2-2
d_gene: .
abundance: .
v_gene: TRBV7-2
CDR3aa: CASSPGSRRTGELFF
CDR3nt: TGTGCCAGCAGCCCGGGTTCCCGGAGGACCGGGGAGCTGTTTTTT

j_gene: TRBJ1-2
d_gene: .
abundance: .
v_gene: TRBV5-1
CDR3aa: CASSLTSDIANYGYTF
CDR3nt: TGCGCCAGCAGCCTCACCTCGGACATAGCTAACTATGGCTACACCTTC

j_gene: TRBJ2-1
d_gene: TRBD2
abundance: .
v_gene: TRBV18
CDR3aa: CASSPLGPSREAGVDSYNEQFF
CDR3nt: TGTGCCAGCTCACCACTTGGGCCTTCGCGTGAAGCGGGAGTGGATTCCTACAATGAGCAGTTCTTC

j_gene: TRBJ2-2
d_gene: TRBD2
abundance: .
v_gene: TRBV28
CDR3aa: CASSPGLAGSNTGELFF
CDR3nt: TGTGCCAGCAGTCCGGGACTAGCGGGATCGAACACCGGGGAGCTGTTTTTT

j_gene: TRBJ1-3
d_gene: .
abundance: .
v_gene: TRBV6-5
CDR3aa: CASSRQPGNTIYF
CDR3nt: TGTGCCAGCAGTAGACAGCCTGGAAACACCATATATTTT

j_gene: TRBJ2-5
d_gene: .
abundance: .
v_gene: TRBV7-9
CDR3aa: CASSLYSMSEETQYF
CDR3nt: TGTGCCAGCAGCTTATACTCAATGAGTGAAGAGACCCAGTACTTC